Below, 9 T cell receptor beta chains from the same sample are listed, as sequenced in a study of early T cells in non-severe SARS-CoV-2 infection. TCRdb reprocessed the 5' RACE reads via MiXCR and lists one record per CDR3 protein. The sample has 30,000 or so distinct CDR3 sequences; 6.6% are singletons. Sequences were obtained from whole blood. All receptors derive from an adult who was a healthcare worker with PCR-confirmed SARS-CoV-2 infection or an uninfected control (not recorded which).

Points on this clonotype: A much larger clonotype is one base distant, so this may be a read error. The chain has TRBV5-4 and TRBJ2-3; no reliable D call. The DNA matches TRBJ1-5 better at its end, which makes the J call doubtful. The germline CDR1 and CDR2 sequences are SGHNT and YYREEE (reference sequence). This CDR3 contains 16 residues. CDR3 residues: CASSLGASVTTDTQHF. Written as DNA, the CDR3 is TGTGCCAGCAGCTTGGGCGCCAGCGTAACCACAGATACGCAGCATTTT.

The chain couples TRBV4-2 to TRBJ2-3; 8 bases are shared with TRBD2. Trimming at V came to 1 base and at J to 1 base, leaving 1 base not matched to a gene. The germline CDR1 and CDR2 sequences are LGHNA and YNFKEQ. The CDR3 covers 15 residues. CDR3 region: CASSQGAGGTDTQYF. CDR3 bases: TGTGCCAGCAGCCAAGGAGCGGGGGGCACAGATACGCAGTATTTT.

This clonotype showed up just a few times. V gene TRBV6-5 combines with J gene TRBJ2-7; 7 positions agree with TRBD1. The CDR3 has 14 residues. Germline CDR1 MNHEY, CDR2 SVGAGI. V lost 0 bases, J lost 3 bases, and 2 bases stayed unmatched. The CDR3 coding sequence is TGTGCCAGCAGTTACTCGAACAGGGGCTACGAGCAGTACTTC. Encoded protein: CASSYSNRGYEQYF.

At least ten counts were recorded for this clonotype. The V gene is TRBV18, the J gene TRBJ2-7; tentatively, D is TRBD1 (5 bases). With 3 bases removed from V and 6 bases from J, the gap between germline ends came to 9 bases. The CDR3 contains 12 residues. The germline V gene has CDR1 KGHSH and CDR2 LQKENI. The CDR3 DNA is TGTGCCAGCTCACCGGACACACCCGAGCAGTACTTC. Its protein is CASSPDTPEQYF.

This clonotype came up many times. This chain uses TRBV9 with TRBJ1-4; 8 bases line up with TRBD1. Trimming cost V 4 bases and J 1 base; bases outside gene matches: 6. The CDR3 extends over 16 amino acids. The germline V gene encodes CDR1 SGDLS and CDR2 YYNGEE. CDR3: CASSFGQGGTNEKLFF. The CDR3 nucleotides read TGTGCCAGCAGCTTCGGACAGGGAGGAACTAATGAAAAACTGTTTTTT.

This clonotype has ten or more counts. J is TRBJ1-5 and V is TRBV20-1; D is undetermined. The CDR3 consists of 15 residues. V was clipped by 3 bases and J by 2 bases, with 14 bases between them. Germline V gene lookup returns CDR1 DFQATT and CDR2 SNEGSKA (reference sequence). The CDR3 sequence is CSASSGSEGNQPQHF. The CDR3 DNA reads as TGCAGTGCTAGTTCTGGGTCTGAGGGCAATCAGCCCCAGCATTTT.

In its sample, this clonotype was seen many times. The chain carries TRBV7-2 and TRBJ2-3; 8 nucleotides line up with TRBD2. This CDR3 spans 15 amino acids. Germline V lookup: CDR1 SGHTA, CDR2 FQGNSA. The junction had 6 bases not matched to a gene; V was cut back by 1 base and J by 6 bases. Here the CDR3 DNA reads TGTGCCAGCAGCTTAGTAGCGGGGAGGTCGGATACGCAGTATTTT. The encoded protein is CASSLVAGRSDTQYF.

This clonotype has a count of ten or more. At one boundary the junction diverges from the germline segment, which might be a read error. The genes are TRBV20-1 and TRBJ2-1; TRBD2 might be the D (6 bases). Germline CDR1 reads DFQATT; CDR2 reads SNEGSKA (reference sequence). The CDR3 is made up of 11 amino acids. The CDR3 DNA follows: TGCAACCGGGACTCCCACAATGAGCAGTTCTTC. It specifies CNRDSHNEQFF.

This clonotype was counted between two and nine times. V gene TRBV4-1 combines with J gene TRBJ1-3; TRBD1 might be the D (5 bases). Per germline, CDR1 MGHRA and CDR2 YSYEKL. Trimming pared 1 base from V and 1 base from J, leaving 17 bases between. The CDR3 has 18 amino acids. CDR3 in DNA: TGCGCCAGCAGCCAAGGGACATCGAGTACACCTTCTGGAAACACCATATATTTT. Translation: CASSQGTSSTPSGNTIYF.